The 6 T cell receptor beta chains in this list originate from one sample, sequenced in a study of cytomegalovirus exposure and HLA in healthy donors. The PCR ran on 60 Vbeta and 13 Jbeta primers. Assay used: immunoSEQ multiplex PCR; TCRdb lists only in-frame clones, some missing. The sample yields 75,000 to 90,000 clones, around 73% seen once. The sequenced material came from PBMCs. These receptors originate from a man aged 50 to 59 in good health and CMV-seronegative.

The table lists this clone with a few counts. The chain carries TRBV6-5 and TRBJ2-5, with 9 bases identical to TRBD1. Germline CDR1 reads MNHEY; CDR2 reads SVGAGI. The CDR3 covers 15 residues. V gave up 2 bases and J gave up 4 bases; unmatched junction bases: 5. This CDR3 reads CASSYGDRVTETQYF. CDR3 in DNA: TGTGCCAGCAGTTACGGGGACAGGGTCACAGAGACCCAGTACTTC.

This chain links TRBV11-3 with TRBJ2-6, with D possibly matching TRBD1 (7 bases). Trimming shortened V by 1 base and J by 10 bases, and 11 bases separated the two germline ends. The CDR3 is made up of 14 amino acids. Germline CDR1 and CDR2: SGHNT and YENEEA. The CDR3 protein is CASSLGGDRNVLTF. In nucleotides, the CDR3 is TGTGCCAGCAGCTTAGGCGGGGACAGAAACGTCCTGACTTTC.

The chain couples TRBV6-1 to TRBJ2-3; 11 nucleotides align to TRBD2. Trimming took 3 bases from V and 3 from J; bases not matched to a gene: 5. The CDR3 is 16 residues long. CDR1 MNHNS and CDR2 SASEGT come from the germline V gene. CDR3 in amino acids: CASSDSSGGATDTQYF. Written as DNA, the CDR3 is TGTGCCAGCAGTGATAGTAGCGGGGGGGCAACAGATACGCAGTATTTT.

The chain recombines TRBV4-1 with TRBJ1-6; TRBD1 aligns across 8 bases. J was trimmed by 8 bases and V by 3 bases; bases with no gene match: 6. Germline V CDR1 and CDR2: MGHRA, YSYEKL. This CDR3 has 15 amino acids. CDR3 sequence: CASSHSDRADSPLHF. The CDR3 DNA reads TGCGCCAGCAGCCACTCGGACAGGGCGGATTCACCCCTCCACTTT.

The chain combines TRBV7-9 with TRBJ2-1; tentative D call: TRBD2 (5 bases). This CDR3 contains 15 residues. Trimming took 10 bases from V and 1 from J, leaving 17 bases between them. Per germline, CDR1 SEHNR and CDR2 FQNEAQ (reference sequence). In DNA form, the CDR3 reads TGTGCCACCAAAGAGGGTCTAGGGTCCTACAATGAGCAGTTCTTC. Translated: CATKEGLGSYNEQFF.

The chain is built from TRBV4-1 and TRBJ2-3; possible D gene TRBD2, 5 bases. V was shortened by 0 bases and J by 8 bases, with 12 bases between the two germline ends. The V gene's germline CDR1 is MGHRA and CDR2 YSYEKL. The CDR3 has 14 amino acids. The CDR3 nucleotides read TGCGCCAGCAGCCAAGAGGACTCGCTTGTTACGCAGTATTTT. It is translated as CASSQEDSLVTQYF.